This T cell receptor (beta chain) stems from a study of cytomegalovirus exposure and HLA in healthy donors. About the research overall: A prior analysis found 100 million to 140 million unique TCR beta sequences from roughly 180 million T cells. HLA-typed donors were the source of approximately 88 million unique TCRs held in an early data release.

Notes on this clone: The antigen is unknown.

PCR involved 60 Vbeta and 13 Jbeta primers. The protocol was immunoSEQ multiplex PCR, while the TCRdb copy is restricted to in-frame clones and leaves out a portion. Seen here are roughly 120,000 clones, roughly 80% observed once, and the top ten hold around 5.8%. General study results and limits: Cytomegalovirus status was reportedly diagnosed by the classifier with high specificity and sensitivity. When a later analysis was performed, an Asian-associated ancestry cluster reportedly had fewer N-insertions than the 666-donor mean.

Germline CDR1 and CDR2: MNHEY and SVGAGI. The V gene end was trimmed by 6 bases and the J gene end by 7 bases; junction bases not matched to a gene: 4. There are 14 residues in the CDR3. The rearrangement joins TRBV6-5 to TRBJ2-5; TRBD2 matches at 14 bases. This sequence originates from a woman in her 30s in good health and CMV-seropositive. The sequencing input was PBMCs. CDR3 coding DNA: TGTGCCAGCAGGGGACTAGCGGGAGAAGGGACCCAGTACTTC. It specifies CASRGLAGEGTQYF.